This note documents a single T cell receptor beta chain sequence. Sequencing was performed with immunoSEQ multiplex PCR; in TCRdb, only in-frame clones are kept and a portion is missing. The repertoire has 90,000 to 120,000 clones, about nine tenths of them found once; the top ten carry about 2.6%. CDR1 SGDLS and CDR2 YYNGEE come from the germline V gene. The CDR3 is made up of 15 amino acids. V dropped 0 bases and J dropped 1 base, with 10 bases sitting between them. This sample is drawn from a study of siplizumab effects on memory and regulatory T cells. This TCR was recovered from a human donor in good health. Some clones in this sample may be carry-over from other donors' samples. J is TRBJ2-5 and V is TRBV9; tentatively, D is TRBD1 (5 bases). Sequences were obtained from CD4+ T cells sorted from blood. This chain's CDR3 is CASSVDPQAQETQYF. CDR3 DNA: TGTGCCAGCAGCGTAGACCCACAGGCCCAAGAGACCCAGTACTTC.